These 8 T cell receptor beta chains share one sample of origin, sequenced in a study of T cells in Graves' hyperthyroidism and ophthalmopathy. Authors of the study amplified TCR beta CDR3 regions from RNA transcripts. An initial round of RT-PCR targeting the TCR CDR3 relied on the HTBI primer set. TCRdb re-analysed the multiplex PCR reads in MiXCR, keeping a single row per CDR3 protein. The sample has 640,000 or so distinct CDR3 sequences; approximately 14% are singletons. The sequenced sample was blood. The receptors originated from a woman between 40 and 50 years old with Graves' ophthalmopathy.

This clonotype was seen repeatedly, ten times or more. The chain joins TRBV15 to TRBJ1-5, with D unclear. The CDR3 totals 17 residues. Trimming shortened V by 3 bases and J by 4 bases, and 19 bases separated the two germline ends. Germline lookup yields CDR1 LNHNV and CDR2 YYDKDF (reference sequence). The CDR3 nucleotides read TGTGCCACCAGCAGTGCCTCAGCTATGACGGGGAATCAGCCCCAGCATTTT. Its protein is CATSSASAMTGNQPQHF.

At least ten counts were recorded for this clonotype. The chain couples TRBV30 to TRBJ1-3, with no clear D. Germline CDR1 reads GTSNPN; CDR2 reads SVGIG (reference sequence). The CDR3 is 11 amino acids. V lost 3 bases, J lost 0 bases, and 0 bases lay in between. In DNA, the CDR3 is TGTGCCTGGAGCTCTGGAAACACCATATATTTT. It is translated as CAWSSGNTIYF.

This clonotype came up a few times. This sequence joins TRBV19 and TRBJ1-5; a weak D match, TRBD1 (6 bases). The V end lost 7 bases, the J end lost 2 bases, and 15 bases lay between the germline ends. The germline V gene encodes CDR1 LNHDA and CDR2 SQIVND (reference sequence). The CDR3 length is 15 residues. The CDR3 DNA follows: TGTGCCAGTACCCCGGACAGTTTACGCAATCAGCCCCAGCATTTT. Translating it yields CASTPDSLRNQPQHF. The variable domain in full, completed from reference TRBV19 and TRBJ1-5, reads DGGITQSPKYLFRKEGQNVTLSCEQNLNHDAMYWYRQDPGQGLRLIYYSQIVNDFQKGDIAEGYSVSREKKESFPLTVTSAQKNPTAFYLCASTPDSLRNQPQHFGDGTRLSIL.

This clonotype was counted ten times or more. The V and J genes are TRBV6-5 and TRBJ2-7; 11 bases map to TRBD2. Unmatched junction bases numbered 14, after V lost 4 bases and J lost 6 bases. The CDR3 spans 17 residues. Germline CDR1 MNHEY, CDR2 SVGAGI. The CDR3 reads CASSFLPKLAGAFEQYF. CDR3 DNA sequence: TGTGCCAGCAGTTTTCTACCCAAACTAGCGGGAGCCTTCGAGCAGTACTTC.

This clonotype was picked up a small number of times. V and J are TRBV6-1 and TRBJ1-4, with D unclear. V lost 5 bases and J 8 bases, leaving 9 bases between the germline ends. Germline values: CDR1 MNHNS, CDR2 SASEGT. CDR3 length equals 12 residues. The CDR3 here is CASSQTREKLFF. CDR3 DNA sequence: TGTGCCAGCAGTCAAACAAGGGAAAAACTGTTTTTT.

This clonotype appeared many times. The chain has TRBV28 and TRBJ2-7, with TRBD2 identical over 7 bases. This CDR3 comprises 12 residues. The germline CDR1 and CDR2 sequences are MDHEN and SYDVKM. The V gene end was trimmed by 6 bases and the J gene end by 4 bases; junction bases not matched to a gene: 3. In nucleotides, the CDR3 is TGTGCCAGCAGCCTGGGACTATACGAGCAGTACTTC. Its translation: CASSLGLYEQYF.

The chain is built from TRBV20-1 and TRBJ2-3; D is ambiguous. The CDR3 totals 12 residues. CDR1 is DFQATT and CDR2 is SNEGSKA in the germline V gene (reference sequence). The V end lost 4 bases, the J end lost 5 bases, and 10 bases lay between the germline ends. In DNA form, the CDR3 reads TGCAGTGCTACCACCCCTGGAGATACGCAGTATTTT. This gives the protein CSATTPGDTQYF.

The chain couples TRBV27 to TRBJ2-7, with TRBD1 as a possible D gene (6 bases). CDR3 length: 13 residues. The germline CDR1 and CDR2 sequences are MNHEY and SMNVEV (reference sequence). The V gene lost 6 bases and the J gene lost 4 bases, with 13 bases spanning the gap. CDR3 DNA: TGTGCCAGCAGAACAGGGAATAGATACGAGCAGTACTTC. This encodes CASRTGNRYEQYF.